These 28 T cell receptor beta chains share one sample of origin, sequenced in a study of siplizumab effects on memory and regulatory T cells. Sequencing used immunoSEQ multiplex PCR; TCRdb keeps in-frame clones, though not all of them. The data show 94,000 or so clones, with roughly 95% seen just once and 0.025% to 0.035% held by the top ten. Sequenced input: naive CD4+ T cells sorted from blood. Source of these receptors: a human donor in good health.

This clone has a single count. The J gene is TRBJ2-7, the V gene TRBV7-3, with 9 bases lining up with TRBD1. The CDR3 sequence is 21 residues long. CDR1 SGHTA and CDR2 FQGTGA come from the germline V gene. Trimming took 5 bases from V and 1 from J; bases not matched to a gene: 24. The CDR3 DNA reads TGTGCCAGCAGCGCCGATTTGTGGGACAGGGTCGAAAGGGCCCATTCCTACGAGCAGTACTTC. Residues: CASSADLWDRVERAHSYEQYF.

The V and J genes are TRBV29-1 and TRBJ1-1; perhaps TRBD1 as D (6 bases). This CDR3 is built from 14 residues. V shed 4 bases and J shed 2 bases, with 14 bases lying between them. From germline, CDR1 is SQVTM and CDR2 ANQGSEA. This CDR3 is CSVAEQGPNTEAFF. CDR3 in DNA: TGCAGCGTTGCGGAACAGGGACCAAACACTGAAGCTTTCTTT.

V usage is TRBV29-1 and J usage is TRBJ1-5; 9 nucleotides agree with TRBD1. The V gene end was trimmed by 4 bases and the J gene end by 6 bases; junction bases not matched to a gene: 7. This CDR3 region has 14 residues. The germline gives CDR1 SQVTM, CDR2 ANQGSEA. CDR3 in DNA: TGCAGCGTTGGGGAGGGGACAGGGAGTCAGCCCCAGCATTTT. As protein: CSVGEGTGSQPQHF.

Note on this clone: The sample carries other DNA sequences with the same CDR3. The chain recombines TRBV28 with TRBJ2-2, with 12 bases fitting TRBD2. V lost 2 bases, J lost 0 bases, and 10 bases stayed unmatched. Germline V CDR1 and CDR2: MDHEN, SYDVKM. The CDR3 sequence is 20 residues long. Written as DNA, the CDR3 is TGTGCCAGCAGTTTAGTTCCGGGACTAGCGGGTTACGCGAACACCGGGGAGCTGTTTTTT. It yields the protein CASSLVPGLAGYANTGELFF.

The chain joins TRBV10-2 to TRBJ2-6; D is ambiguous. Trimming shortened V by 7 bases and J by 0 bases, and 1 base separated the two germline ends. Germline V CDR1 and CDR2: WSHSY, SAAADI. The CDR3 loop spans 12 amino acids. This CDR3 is CASTSGANVLTF. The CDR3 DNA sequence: TGCGCCAGCACCTCTGGGGCCAACGTCCTGACTTTC.

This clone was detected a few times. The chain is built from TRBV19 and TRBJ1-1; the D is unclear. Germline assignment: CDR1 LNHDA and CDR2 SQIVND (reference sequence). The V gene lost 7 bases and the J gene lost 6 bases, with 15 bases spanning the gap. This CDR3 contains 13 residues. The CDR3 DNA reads TGTGCCAGTACCAACCTCGGAGGATCTGAAGCTTTCTTT. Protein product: CASTNLGGSEAFF.

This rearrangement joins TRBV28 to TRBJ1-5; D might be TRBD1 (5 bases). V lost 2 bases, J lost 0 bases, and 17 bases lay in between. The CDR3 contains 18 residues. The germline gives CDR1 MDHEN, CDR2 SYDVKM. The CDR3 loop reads CASSLRSFRVYSNQPQHF. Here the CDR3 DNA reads TGTGCCAGCAGTTTAAGGTCGTTCAGGGTGTATAGCAATCAGCCCCAGCATTTT.

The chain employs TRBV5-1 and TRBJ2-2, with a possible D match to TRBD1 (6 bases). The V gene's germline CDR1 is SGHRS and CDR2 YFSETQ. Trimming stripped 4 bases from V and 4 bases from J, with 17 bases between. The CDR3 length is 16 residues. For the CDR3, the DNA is TGCGCCAGCAGCCCTACCGGGACACTAGTCACCGGGGAGCTGTTTTTT. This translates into CASSPTGTLVTGELFF.

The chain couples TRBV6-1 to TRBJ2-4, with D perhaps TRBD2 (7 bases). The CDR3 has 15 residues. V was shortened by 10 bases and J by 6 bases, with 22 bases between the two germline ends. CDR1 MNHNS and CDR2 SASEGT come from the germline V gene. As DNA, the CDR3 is TGTGCCACAACCTTTGGGGAGGGGGGTCTAAACATTCAGTACTTC. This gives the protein CATTFGEGGLNIQYF.

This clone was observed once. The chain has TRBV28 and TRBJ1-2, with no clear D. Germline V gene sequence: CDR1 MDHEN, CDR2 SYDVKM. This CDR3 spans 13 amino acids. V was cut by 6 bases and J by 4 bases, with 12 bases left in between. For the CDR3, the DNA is TGTGCCAGCAGCCCCGACCAGATCTATGGCTACACCTTC. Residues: CASSPDQIYGYTF.

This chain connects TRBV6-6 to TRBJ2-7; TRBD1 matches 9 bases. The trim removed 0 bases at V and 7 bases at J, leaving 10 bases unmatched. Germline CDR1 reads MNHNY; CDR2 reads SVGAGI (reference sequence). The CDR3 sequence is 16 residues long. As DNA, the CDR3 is TGTGCCAGCAGTTACTCGGGACAGGGACTCACGGGGGAGCAGTACTTC. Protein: CASSYSGQGLTGEQYF.

The CDR3 here is CASLFGLWGYTF. CDR3 sequence (DNA): TGTGCCAGCCTTTTTGGGTTGTGGGGCTACACCTTC. This chain uses TRBV6-1 with TRBJ1-2; D not certain. Trimming left V 8 bases short and J 8 bases short, with 15 bases between. Per germline, CDR1 MNHNS and CDR2 SASEGT. The CDR3 spans 12 residues.

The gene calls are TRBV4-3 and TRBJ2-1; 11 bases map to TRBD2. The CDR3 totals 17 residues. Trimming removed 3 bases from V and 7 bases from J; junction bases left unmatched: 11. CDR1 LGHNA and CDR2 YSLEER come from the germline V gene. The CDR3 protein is CASSHQVLAGGLNEQFF. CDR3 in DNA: TGCGCCAGCAGCCACCAGGTCCTAGCGGGGGGCCTAAATGAGCAGTTCTTC.

CDR3 DNA: TGTGCCAGCAGCTTAGACCCCAGAAGCGGGGAGCTGTTTTTT. This codes for CASSLDPRSGELFF. V gene TRBV7-7 combines with J gene TRBJ2-2, with no clear D. Germline V CDR1 and CDR2: SSHAT, FNYEAQ (reference sequence). CDR3 size: 14 residues. The V gene lost 1 base and the J gene lost 7 bases, with 10 bases spanning the gap.

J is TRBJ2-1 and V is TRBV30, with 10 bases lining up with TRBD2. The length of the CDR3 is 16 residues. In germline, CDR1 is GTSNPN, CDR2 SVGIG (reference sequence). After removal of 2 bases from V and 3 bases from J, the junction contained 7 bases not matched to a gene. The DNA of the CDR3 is TGTGCCTGGAGTTCCACCCCTAGCGGGGGCTACAATGAGCAGTTCTTC. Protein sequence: CAWSSTPSGGYNEQFF.

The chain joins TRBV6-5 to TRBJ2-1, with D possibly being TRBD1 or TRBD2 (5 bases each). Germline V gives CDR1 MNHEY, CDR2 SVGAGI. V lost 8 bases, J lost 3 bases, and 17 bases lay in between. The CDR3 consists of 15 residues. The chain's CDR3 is CASGTGTGGYNEQFF. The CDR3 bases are TGTGCCAGCGGAACGGGGACCGGAGGCTACAATGAGCAGTTCTTC.

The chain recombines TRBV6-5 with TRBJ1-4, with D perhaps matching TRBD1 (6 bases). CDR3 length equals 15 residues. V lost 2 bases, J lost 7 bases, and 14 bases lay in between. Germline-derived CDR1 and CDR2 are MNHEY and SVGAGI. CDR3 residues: CASSYKGQLSEKLFF. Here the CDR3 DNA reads TGTGCCAGCAGTTACAAAGGACAGTTGTCTGAAAAACTGTTTTTT.

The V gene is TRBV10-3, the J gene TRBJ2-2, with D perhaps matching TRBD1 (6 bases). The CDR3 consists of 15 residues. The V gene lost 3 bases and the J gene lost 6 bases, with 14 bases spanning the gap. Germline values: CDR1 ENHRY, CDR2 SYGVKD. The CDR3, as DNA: TGTGCCATCAGTGAATCTACAGGGAGAGCCGGGGAGCTGTTTTTT. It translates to CAISESTGRAGELFF.

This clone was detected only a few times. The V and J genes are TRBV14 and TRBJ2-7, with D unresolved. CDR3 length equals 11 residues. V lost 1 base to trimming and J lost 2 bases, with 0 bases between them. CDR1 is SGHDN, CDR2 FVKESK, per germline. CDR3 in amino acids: CASSQAYEQYF. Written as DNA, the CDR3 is TGTGCCAGCAGCCAAGCCTACGAGCAGTACTTC.

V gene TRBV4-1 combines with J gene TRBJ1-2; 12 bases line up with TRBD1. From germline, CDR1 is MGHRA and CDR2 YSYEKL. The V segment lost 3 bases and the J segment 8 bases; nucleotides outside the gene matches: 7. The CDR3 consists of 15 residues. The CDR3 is CASSQVGTGGKGYTF. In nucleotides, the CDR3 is TGCGCCAGCAGCCAGGTCGGGACAGGGGGCAAGGGCTACACCTTC.

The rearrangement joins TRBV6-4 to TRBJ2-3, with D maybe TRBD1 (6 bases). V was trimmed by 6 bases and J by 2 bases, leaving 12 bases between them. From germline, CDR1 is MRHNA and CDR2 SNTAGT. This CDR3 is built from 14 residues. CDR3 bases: TGTGCCAGCAGCAAGACAGGACCCACAGATACGCAGTATTTT. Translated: CASSKTGPTDTQYF.

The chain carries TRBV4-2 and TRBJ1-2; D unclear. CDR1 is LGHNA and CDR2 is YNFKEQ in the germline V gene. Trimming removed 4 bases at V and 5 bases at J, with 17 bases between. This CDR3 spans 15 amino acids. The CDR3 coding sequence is TGTGCCAGCAGCCGACCTGCAGTAACGAAGTATGGCTACACCTTC. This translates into CASSRPAVTKYGYTF.

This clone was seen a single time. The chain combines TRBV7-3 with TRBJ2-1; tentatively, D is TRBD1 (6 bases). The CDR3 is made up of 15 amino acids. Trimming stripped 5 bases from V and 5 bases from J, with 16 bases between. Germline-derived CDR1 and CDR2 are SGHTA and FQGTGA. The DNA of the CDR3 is TGTGCCAGCAGCCGTACAGGGACCCTCGACAATGAGCAGTTCTTC. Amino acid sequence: CASSRTGTLDNEQFF.

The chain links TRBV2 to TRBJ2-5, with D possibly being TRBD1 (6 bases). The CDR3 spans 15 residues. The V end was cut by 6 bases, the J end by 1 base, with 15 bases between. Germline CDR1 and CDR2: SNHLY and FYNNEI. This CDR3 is CASRKTGSVQETQYF. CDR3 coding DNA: TGTGCCAGCAGGAAGACAGGCTCAGTCCAAGAGACCCAGTACTTC.

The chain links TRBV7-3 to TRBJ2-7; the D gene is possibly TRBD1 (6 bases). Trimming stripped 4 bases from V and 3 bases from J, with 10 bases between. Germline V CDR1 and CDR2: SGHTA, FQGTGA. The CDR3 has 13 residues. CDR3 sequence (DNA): TGTGCCAGCAGCTCGGGACATGGCTACGAGCAGTACTTC. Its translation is CASSSGHGYEQYF. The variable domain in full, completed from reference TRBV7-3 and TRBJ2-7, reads GAGVSQTPSNKVTEKGKYVELRCDPISGHTALYWYRQSLGQGPEFLIYFQGTGAADDSGLPNDRFFAVRPEGSVSTLKIQRTERGDSAVYLCASSSGHGYEQYFGPGTRLTVT.

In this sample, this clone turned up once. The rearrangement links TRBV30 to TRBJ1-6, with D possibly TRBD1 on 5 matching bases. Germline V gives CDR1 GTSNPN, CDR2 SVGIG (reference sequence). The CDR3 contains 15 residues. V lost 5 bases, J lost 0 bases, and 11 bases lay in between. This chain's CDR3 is CAWAGGGSYNSPLHF. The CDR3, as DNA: TGTGCCTGGGCCGGGGGGGGCTCCTATAATTCACCCCTCCACTTT.

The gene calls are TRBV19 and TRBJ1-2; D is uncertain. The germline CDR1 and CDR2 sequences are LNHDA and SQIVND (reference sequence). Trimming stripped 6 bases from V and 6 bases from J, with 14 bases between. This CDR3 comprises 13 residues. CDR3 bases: TGTGCCAGTAGAACCCCGATGAGTGATGGCTACACCTTC. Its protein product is CASRTPMSDGYTF. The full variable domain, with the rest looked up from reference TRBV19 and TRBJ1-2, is DGGITQSPKYLFRKEGQNVTLSCEQNLNHDAMYWYRQDPGQGLRLIYYSQIVNDFQKGDIAEGYSVSREKKESFPLTVTSAQKNPTAFYLCASRTPMSDGYTFGSGTRLTVV.

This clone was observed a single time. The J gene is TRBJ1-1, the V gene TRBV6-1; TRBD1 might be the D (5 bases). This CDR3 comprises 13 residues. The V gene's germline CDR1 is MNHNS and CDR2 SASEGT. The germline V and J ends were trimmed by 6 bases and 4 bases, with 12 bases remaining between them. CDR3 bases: TGTGCCAGCAGCTGGGGGGAGGGCACTGAAGCTTTCTTT. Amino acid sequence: CASSWGEGTEAFF.